This entry concerns a single T cell receptor (beta chain). Its antigen is not identified. The entry originates in a study of identical twins. General study results and limits: Invariant MAIT and iNKT cells may have partly biased zero-insertion analyses.

Each CDR3 protein gets one entry after TCRdb re-called the 5' RACE reads with MiXCR. The sample records 500,000 or so distinct CDR3 sequences, 13% to 15% being singletons. Germline CDR1 is KGHSH and CDR2 is LQKENI. Trimming took off 3 bases at V and 4 bases at J, with 13 bases between the two ends. CDR3 length equals 14 residues. These sequences were also reported in another study, on yellow fever vaccine responses in identical twins.

The sequenced sample consisted of CD4+ T cells sorted from blood. The chain recombines TRBV18 with TRBJ2-7; D remains unclear. This TCR was recovered from a woman between 18 and 30 years old in good health. In DNA, the CDR3 is TGTGCCAGCTCACCGGCAGGAGCTGGGTACGAGCAGTACTTC. It specifies CASSPAGAGYEQYF.